This record concerns one TCR beta chain sequence. Authors' data handling: Cell counts per sample came from amplifying reference gene primers. Clones were sequenced by immunoSEQ multiplex PCR, and TCRdb holds only the in-frame ones, with some missing. V and J calls and clone size follow that table, whereas D and trimming were derived from the DNA. The sample lists some 97,000 clones; roughly nine tenths were seen once. The data are from a study of blood T cell repertoires in COVID-19. Across the study: Acute and convalescent COVID-19 specimens originated in the United States, Italy and Spain. T cells, B-cell-depleted T cells, or PBMCs provided the cDNA or gDNA that served as material.

Trimming took off 4 bases at V and 8 bases at J, with 8 bases between the two ends. Germline values: CDR1 SGHAT, CDR2 FQNNGV. The CDR3 covers 12 residues. The receptor was derived from a man aged 60-69 years with acute or convalescent COVID-19. The rearrangement joins TRBV11-2 to TRBJ2-2; possibly TRBD1 for D (5 bases). Sequencing was performed on peripheral blood. CDR3 coding DNA: TGTGCCAGCAGCTGGACACGAGGGGAGCTGTTTTTT. Residues: CASSWTRGELFF. Combining the CDR3 with reference TRBV11-2 and TRBJ2-2 gives the whole variable domain EAGVAQSPRYKIIEKRQSVAFWCNPISGHATLYWYQQILGQGPKLLIQFQNNGVVDDSQLPKDRFSAERLKGVDSTLKIQPAKLEDSAVYLCASSWTRGELFFGEGSRLTVL.